In this sample, the clone carrying this T cell receptor beta chain turned up many times. The target antigen is unknown. The data are from a study of T cells after yellow fever vaccination. The study, taken as a whole, reports: Contamination of FACS-sorted repertoires by abundant clonotypes from the bulk population could occur. Among all clonotypes, a small share was observed in both CD4 and CD8 compartments. Subsequent booster samples again held most clones from primary vaccination (96% CD4, 88% CD8).

A 5'RACE template-switching step, the method used to make TCR cDNA, added a universal primer site and UMIs. Each CDR3 protein is one row after TCRdb ran MiXCR on the 5' RACE reads. The table has 200,000 to 250,000 distinct CDR3 sequences, approximately 3% seen once. The V gene lost 7 bases and the J gene lost 4 bases, with 14 bases spanning the gap. Germline assignment: CDR1 MNHEY and CDR2 SVGAGI. The length of the CDR3 is 14 residues. The sequence was obtained from a man aged 18 to 35 who received the YFV17D yellow fever vaccine. Sample: CD4+ T cells sorted from PBMCs, taken 10 days after the yellow fever booster vaccination. The rearrangement links TRBV6-5 to TRBJ1-3; no definite D call. CDR3 DNA sequence: TGTGCCAGCATCCGCCCGGGCGCAGGAAACACCATATATTTT. It specifies CASIRPGAGNTIYF.